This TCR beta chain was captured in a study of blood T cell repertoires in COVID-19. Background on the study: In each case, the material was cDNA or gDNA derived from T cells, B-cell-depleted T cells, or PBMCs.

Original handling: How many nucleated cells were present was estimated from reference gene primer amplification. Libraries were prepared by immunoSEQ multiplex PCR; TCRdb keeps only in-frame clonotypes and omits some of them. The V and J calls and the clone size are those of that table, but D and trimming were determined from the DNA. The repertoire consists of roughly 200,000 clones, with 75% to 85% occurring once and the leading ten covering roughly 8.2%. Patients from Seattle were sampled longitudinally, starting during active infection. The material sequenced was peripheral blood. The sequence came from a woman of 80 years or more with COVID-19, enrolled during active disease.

The CDR3 bases are TGCGCCTGCCGACAGGACTCTAACTATGGCTACACCTTC. This translates into CACRQDSNYGYTF. The chain recombines TRBV5-1 with TRBJ1-2; tentatively, D is TRBD1 (6 bases). Trimming removed 10 bases from V and 0 bases from J, with 13 bases in between. The CDR3 runs to 13 residues. Germline loops: CDR1 SGHRS, CDR2 YFSETQ.